The entry below describes one T cell receptor beta chain. Original data processing: In the immunoSEQ data, sequences were junction-only and lacked quality scores, so filtering differed. TCRdb's table, derived via immunoSEQ multiplex PCR, lists solely in-frame clones and lacks some. V and J calls and clone size are those listed in that table; D and trimming were worked out from the DNA. Of about 2.4 million clones in the sample, roughly 93% were seen once. None of the donors, who were healthy HIV-negative adults, had recently had acute infections or vaccinations. The sample comes from a study of shared clonotypes between healthy human individuals. On the study more broadly: Samples came from two female and a few male donors aged 18 to 49. Per-donor plates numbered three CD4 naive, three CD4 memory, two CD8 naive and one CD8 memory.

Sequences were obtained from naive CD4+ T cells from PBMCs. Regarding subset: CD45RA+ positively selected. The receptor's source is a man aged 18 to 35 in good health. Some clones in this sample may be carry-over from other donors' samples.

The CDR3 spells CASSLASSSGANVLTF. Written as DNA, the CDR3 is TGCGCCAGCAGCCTCGCCAGCAGCTCTGGGGCCAACGTCCTGACTTTC. This rearrangement joins TRBV5-1 to TRBJ2-6, with unresolved D. CDR3 length: 16 residues. The germline V gene encodes CDR1 SGHRS and CDR2 YFSETQ. Trimming cost V 4 bases and J 0 bases, with 11 bases left between them.